This is a list of T cell receptor beta chains from one sample in a study of cytomegalovirus exposure and HLA in healthy donors. Repertoires were generated with immunoSEQ multiplex PCR, while TCRdb's copy carries only in-frame clones and drops some. The table includes fewer than 150,000 clones, about 76% detected once. Source material: PBMCs. The receptors shown here come from a man aged 18 to 35 in good health and CMV-seronegative. Both conserved end residues are part of each CDR3. The D gene is left open where the match is weak. Expanded clones get a size class; other rows say once, few or many, or leave the size out.

V	J	size	D	CDR3	DNA
TRBV6-1	TRBJ1-2	NA	TRBD1	CASSEDRGLGGYTF	TGTGCCAGCAGTGAAGACAGGGGGTTAGGTGGCTACACCTTC
TRBV21-1	TRBJ2-6	NA	NA	CASSKATGVIGANVLTF	TGTGCCAGCAGCAAAGCGACAGGAGTCATTGGGGCCAACGTCCTGACTTTC
TRBV5-4	TRBJ2-1	NA	TRBD2	CASSLGLAGPVYNEQFF	TGTGCCAGCAGCCTGGGACTAGCGGGACCGGTCTACAATGAGCAGTTCTTC
TRBV6-4	TRBJ2-1	few	NA	CASSGGTHNEQFF	TGTGCCAGCAGTGGAGGGACTCACAATGAGCAGTTCTTC
TRBV27	TRBJ1-6	NA	TRBD1	CASSLTRTGGSPLHF	TGTGCCAGCAGTCTTACACGGACAGGGGGCTCACCCCTCCACTTT
TRBV18	TRBJ2-1	once	TRBD1	CASSPLQGDEQFF	TGTGCCAGCTCACCACTACAGGGGGATGAGCAGTTCTTC
TRBV9	TRBJ1-4	NA	NA	CASSPEGPEKLFF	TGTGCCAGCAGCCCCGAGGGTCCTGAAAAACTGTTTTTT
TRBV21-1	TRBJ2-3	few	NA	CASSTPTGDLTDTQYF	TGTGCCAGCAGCACACCCACAGGGGACCTCACAGATACGCAGTATTTT
TRBV2	TRBJ2-5	NA	TRBD1	CASSEASGTGGLRETQYF	TGTGCCAGCAGTGAAGCATCCGGGACAGGGGGCTTGCGAGAGACCCAGTACTTC
TRBV7-3	TRBJ1-3	NA	TRBD1	CASSLHPTGPSGNTIYF	TGTGCCAGCAGCTTACACCCGACAGGGCCCTCTGGAAACACCATATATTTT
TRBV5-4	TRBJ2-7	NA	TRBD2	CASSFESGRAYEQYF	TGTGCCAGCAGCTTTGAAAGCGGGAGGGCCTACGAGCAGTACTTC
TRBV2	TRBJ1-1	NA	NA	CASKPSRGNTEAFF	TGTGCCAGCAAACCTAGTAGGGGGAACACTGAAGCTTTCTTT
TRBV28	TRBJ2-7	NA	NA	CASSFQDGGSYEQYF	TGTGCCAGCAGTTTTCAGGACGGAGGTAGCTACGAGCAGTACTTC
TRBV9	TRBJ1-1	few	NA	CASSGGDFGGTTEAFF	TGTGCCAGCAGCGGCGGCGATTTCGGGGGGACCACTGAAGCTTTCTTT
TRBV2	TRBJ2-7	NA	TRBD2	CASSPFGLAGSEQYF	TGTGCCAGCAGTCCTTTTGGACTAGCGGGAAGCGAGCAGTACTTC
TRBV2	TRBJ2-5	NA	TRBD1	CASSVSFLDRGKQETQYF	TGTGCCAGCAGTGTGTCGTTTCTGGACAGGGGGAAACAAGAGACCCAGTACTTC
TRBV6-1	TRBJ2-2	NA	NA	CASSEGELNTGELFF	TGTGCCAGCAGTGAGGGAGAGTTGAACACCGGGGAGCTGTTTTTT
TRBV5-4	TRBJ1-6	NA	NA	CASSDRRYNSPLHF	TGTGCCAGCAGCGACAGGCGTTATAATTCACCCCTCCACTTT
TRBV28	TRBJ2-7	NA	TRBD1	CASSPPGQGNYEQYF	TGTGCCAGCAGTCCTCCGGGACAGGGAAACTACGAGCAGTACTTC
TRBV19	TRBJ2-4	NA	TRBD1	CASSIGLGQGGIQYF	TGTGCCAGTAGTATCGGCCTGGGACAGGGTGGCATTCAGTACTTC
TRBV27	TRBJ2-2	NA	TRBD2	CASSREGYTGELFF	TGTGCCAGCAGTAGGGAGGGGTACACCGGGGAGCTGTTTTTT
TRBV7-9	TRBJ2-1	NA	TRBD2	CASSLAQTSGNNEQFF	TGTGCCAGCAGCTTAGCCCAGACTAGCGGGAACAATGAGCAGTTCTTC
TRBV7-8	TRBJ2-1	NA	TRBD2	CASSLRRIGTTYNEQFF	TGTGCCAGCAGCTTGCGTCGGATTGGGACTACCTACAATGAGCAGTTCTTC
TRBV7-9	TRBJ2-2	NA	NA	CASSWGLGGRTGELFF	TGTGCCAGCAGCTGGGGCCTGGGGGGTCGCACCGGGGAGCTGTTTTTT
TRBV5-1	TRBJ1-2	NA	TRBD1	CASSFLGDRVGGYTF	TGCGCCAGCAGCTTCCTTGGGGACAGGGTGGGAGGCTACACCTTC
TRBV7-9	TRBJ1-4	few	NA	CASSAGSYEKLFF	TGTGCCAGCAGCGCCGGGTCCTATGAAAAACTGTTTTTT
TRBV7-9	TRBJ2-3	NA	TRBD2	CASSLWTSISDTQYF	TGTGCCAGCAGCCTTTGGACTAGTATAAGTGATACGCAGTATTTT
TRBV19	TRBJ1-3	NA	NA	CASSINSRGTGNTIYF	TGTGCCAGTAGTATTAATTCCAGGGGAACTGGAAACACCATATATTTT
TRBV6-4	TRBJ2-4	NA	TRBD1	CASRGQGASAKNIQYF	TGTGCCAGCAGGGGACAGGGGGCGTCGGCCAAAAACATTCAGTACTTC
TRBV5-1	TRBJ1-5	NA	TRBD1	CASSLTGGRFYTDQPQHF	TGCGCCAGCAGCTTAACAGGGGGCAGGTTTTATACGGATCAGCCCCAGCATTTT
TRBV5-8	TRBJ2-7	NA	TRBD2	CASSLVLAGDPYEQYF	TGTGCCAGCAGCTTGGTCCTAGCGGGAGACCCATACGAGCAGTACTTC